The 3 T cell receptor beta chains presented below share a single source sample, sequenced in a study of tumor-infiltrating lymphocytes in primary liver carcinoma (dated by TCRdb to 2017 to 2019). This sample was sequenced with an Illumina HiSeq 2500. Starting from around 500 ng total RNA, TCRbeta-specific cDNA was produced by reverse transcription with a constant-region primer and ProtoScript II reverse transcriptase. The TCRbeta libraries were prepared through three rounds of nested multiplex PCR following a slightly modified ARM-PCR procedure. Each of the first two PCR rounds ran for 9 to 11 cycles using multiplex TRBV1-TRBV30 forward primers together with a Cbeta reverse primer. TCRdb ran its own pipeline on the public reads, namely fastp trimming at Q25 and MiXCR clone calling, and kept in-frame beta chains. Each CDR3 protein appears once, grouped with its most common genes and DNA. For this sample the table gives approximately 110,000 distinct CDR3 sequences, of which 64% were detected only once. Around 8.4% of the sample comes from the top ten.

Without any cell sorting, total RNA and DNA were co-extracted from approximately 20-30 mg of bulk tissue using the AllPrep DNA/RNA mini kit. The sample comprised liver tumor tissue from sampling region 3. Read against the paper, the sample's cell subset or site label means: tumor region T3, left-lateral pole. The receptors shown here come from a woman aged 55-70 years with primary liver carcinoma and hepatitis B virus infection.

V gene TRBV11-2 combines with J gene TRBJ2-2; TRBD2 aligns across 10 bases. Looked up from germline, CDR1 is SGHAT and CDR2 is FQNNGV. CDR3 length equals 16 residues. The ends lost 5 bases at V and 9 bases at J; junction bases unmatched: 12. CDR3 amino acids: CASSIRSLAGVRELFF. The CDR3 DNA reads as TGTGCCAGCAGCATCCGCAGTCTAGCGGGAGTTCGGGAGCTGTTTTTT.

J is TRBJ2-1 and V is TRBV11-3; D not resolved. V was trimmed by 1 base and J by 7 bases, leaving 17 bases between them. CDR3 length: 16 residues. Germline CDR1 reads SGHNT; CDR2 reads YENEEA. The CDR3 is CASSLGLRTLRNEQFF. For the CDR3, the DNA is TGTGCCAGCAGCTTAGGCCTCAGAACTCTGAGAAATGAGCAGTTCTTC.

As to this clonotype: One junction end does not reproduce the germline sequence, and a read error may be involved. V and J are TRBV11-3 and TRBJ2-5; TRBD2 matches at 7 bases. Germline V gene data show CDR1 as SGHNT and CDR2 as YENEEA. The CDR3 consists of 16 residues. CDR3 in amino acids: CASSLARLASRETQYF. CDR3 coding DNA: TGTGCCAGCAGCCTCGCGCGACTAGCAAGTCGAGAGACCCAGTACTTT.